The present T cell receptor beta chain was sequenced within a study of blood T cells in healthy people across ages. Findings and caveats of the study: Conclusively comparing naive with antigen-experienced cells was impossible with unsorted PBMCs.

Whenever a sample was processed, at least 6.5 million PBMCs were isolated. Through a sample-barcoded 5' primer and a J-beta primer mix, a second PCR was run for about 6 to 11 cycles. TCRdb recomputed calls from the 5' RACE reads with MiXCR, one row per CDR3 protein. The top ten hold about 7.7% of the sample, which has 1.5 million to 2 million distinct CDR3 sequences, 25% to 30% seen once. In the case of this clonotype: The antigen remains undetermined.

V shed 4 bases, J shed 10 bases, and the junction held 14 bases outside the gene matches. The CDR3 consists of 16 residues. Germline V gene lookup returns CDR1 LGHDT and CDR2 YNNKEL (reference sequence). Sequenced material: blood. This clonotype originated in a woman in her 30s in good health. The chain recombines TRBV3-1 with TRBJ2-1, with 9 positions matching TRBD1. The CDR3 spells CASSPLPGQGYYEQFF. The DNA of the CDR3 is TGTGCCAGCAGCCCGCTGCCGGGACAGGGTTACTACGAGCAGTTCTTC.